This T cell receptor (beta chain) was obtained from a study of naive CD8 T cells in extremely preterm neonates. The data were produced by immunoSEQ multiplex PCR, yet TCRdb's version contains in-frame clones alone and is incomplete. The sample consists of several thousand clones, 95% to 98% of them appearing once. Sorting kept Annexin V-negative CD3+CD8+CD45RA+CCR7+ naive T cells. Looked up from germline, CDR1 is GTSNPN and CDR2 is SVGIG (reference sequence). This CDR3 has 14 amino acids. Between the trimmed V and J ends, which lost 0 bases and 5 bases, there was a span of 14 bases. The sequence was collected from a human donor in good health. What was sequenced was naive CD8+ T cells from blood. This chain uses TRBV30 with TRBJ2-7; perhaps TRBD1 as D (6 bases). The CDR3 spells CAWSVGRGQNEQYF. The CDR3 coding sequence is TGTGCCTGGAGTGTAGGCAGGGGTCAGAACGAGCAGTACTTC.